A single sample is the source of the 5 T cell receptor beta chains below, sequenced in a study of T cells in Graves' hyperthyroidism and ophthalmopathy. Using RNA transcripts as the source, TCR beta CDR3 regions were amplified. TCR CDR3 regions were first amplified by RT-PCR with HTBI primers. TCRdb reprocessed the multiplex PCR reads via MiXCR and lists one record per CDR3 protein. The sample carries more than 500,000 distinct CDR3 sequences, roughly 46% recorded once. Sequencing was performed on peripheral blood or thyroid tissue (not recorded which). These receptors were obtained from an adult woman with Graves' disease, either hyperthyroidism or ophthalmopathy (not recorded which).

The rearrangement joins TRBV12-3 or TRBV12-4 to TRBJ2-5; the D gene is possibly TRBD2 (5 bases). CDR3 length equals 12 residues. Trimming pared 5 bases from V and 5 bases from J, leaving 9 bases between. CDR3 in amino acids: CASSPSLETQYF. CDR3 DNA: TGTGCCAGCAGTCCTAGCTTGGAGACCCAGTACTTC.

This sequence joins TRBV10-3 and TRBJ1-1; the D is unclear. This CDR3 comprises 11 residues. Trimming pared 10 bases from V and 1 base from J, leaving 7 bases between. The germline gives CDR1 ENHRY, CDR2 SYGVKD. The CDR3, as DNA: TGTGCCACCCGACCGAACACTGAAGCTTTCTTT. Its translation: CATRPNTEAFF.

The V and J genes are TRBV2 and TRBJ2-2; D is perhaps TRBD2 (5 bases). Per the germline V gene, CDR1 is SNHLY and CDR2 is FYNNEI. Trimming took off 2 bases at V and 13 bases at J, with 8 bases between the two ends. The CDR3 runs 11 residues. In DNA, the CDR3 is TGTGCCAGCAGTGAAATCCGGGGGCTGTTTTTT. It translates to CASSEIRGLFF.

V gene TRBV7-9 combines with J gene TRBJ2-5; TRBD1 aligns across 8 bases. Per germline, CDR1 SEHNR and CDR2 FQNEAQ (reference sequence). Trimming removed 6 bases from V and 5 bases from J; junction bases left unmatched: 11. The CDR3 contains 15 residues. In DNA, the CDR3 is TGTGCCAGCAGTCACTTGGACAGGGTGCGGGAGACCCAGTACTTC. Translation gives CASSHLDRVRETQYF.

This clonotype was observed at least ten times. The rearrangement joins TRBV4-1 to TRBJ2-7; TRBD2 might be the D (5 bases). The V gene lost 4 bases and the J gene lost 0 bases, with 16 bases spanning the gap. Germline CDR1 MGHRA, CDR2 YSYEKL. The CDR3 contains 16 residues. CDR3 nucleotides: TGCGCCAGCAGCCCCGGGGATGGCGGGCCCTCCTACGAGCAGTACTTC. Translation: CASSPGDGGPSYEQYF.